What follows are 29 T cell receptor beta chains derived from one specimen sequenced in a study of PD-1 blockade in classical Hodgkin lymphoma (dated by TCRdb to between 2020 and 2021). The sample's time point label, decoded: cycle 1 day 1 (C1D1), immediately before nivolumab initiation. Every trial patient had relapsed following autologous stem cell transplantation, and prior brentuximab vedotin exposure was what differed among cohorts A, B and C. The protocol used for the library was the immunoSEQ multiplex PCR assay. Entries here come from immuneACCESS through TCRdb and include only in-frame sequences with V and J called. Some clones fail to appear in such tables; in the studies checked, an unresolved V gene covers under half of the shortfall, and the cause of the remainder is unknown. In this sample the table shows nearly 25,000 clones, over 70% of which occur a single time. The top ten clonotypes cover around 7% of the sample.

The specimen was peripheral blood mononuclear cells (PBMCs), collected at baseline. These receptor sequences come from a human donor with classical Hodgkin lymphoma.

The chain links TRBV4-3 to TRBJ2-7; tentative D call: TRBD1 (6 bases). The CDR3 has 15 residues. Deletions cut 0 bases from V and 2 bases from J, with 11 bases between. The V gene's germline CDR1 is LGHNA and CDR2 YSLEER. The CDR3 nucleotides read TGCGCCAGCAGCCAAGATAGCACAGGGACCTACGAGCAGTACTTC. This sequence encodes CASSQDSTGTYEQYF.

This rearrangement joins TRBV7-6 to TRBJ2-5; a weak D match, TRBD1 (5 bases). The CDR3 covers 15 residues. V was shortened by 1 base and J by 5 bases, with 14 bases between the two germline ends. Germline lookup yields CDR1 SGHVS and CDR2 FNYEAQ. As DNA, the CDR3 is TGTGCCAGCAGCTTAGTAAAAGGGGCGAAGGAGACCCAGTACTTC. Its translation: CASSLVKGAKETQYF.

This clone was recorded only once. The chain combines TRBV7-2 with TRBJ2-3; a possible D gene is TRBD1 (5 bases). This CDR3 is 14 amino acids long. Per germline, CDR1 SGHTA and CDR2 FQGNSA. Between the trimmed V and J ends, which lost 6 bases and 6 bases, there was a span of 16 bases. CDR3 loop: CASRSYRTLDTQYF. CDR3 bases: TGTGCCAGCAGGAGCTATCGGACATTGGATACGCAGTATTTT.

This clone was observed a single time. The rearrangement uses TRBV7-2 and TRBJ2-7, with TRBD2 as a possible D gene (5 bases). Trimming removed 0 bases at V and 9 bases at J, with 15 bases between. The CDR3 extends over 14 amino acids. Germline loops: CDR1 SGHTA, CDR2 FQGNSA. The CDR3 here is CASSLAPEGSGQYF. The CDR3 DNA follows: TGTGCCAGCAGCTTAGCCCCCGAGGGTTCAGGGCAGTACTTC. Together with reference TRBV7-2 and TRBJ2-7, the CDR3 gives the full variable domain: GAGVSQSPSNKVTEKGKDVELRCDPISGHTALYWYRQSLGQGLEFLIYFQGNSAPDKSGLPSDRFSAERTGGSVSTLTIQRTQQEDSAVYLCASSLAPEGSGQYFGPGTRLTVT.

This clone was picked up a small number of times. The rearrangement joins TRBV27 to TRBJ2-7, with TRBD1 matching 8 bases. V dropped 3 bases and J dropped 0; count of bases not matched to a gene: 10. The CDR3 length is 17 residues. Per germline, CDR1 MNHEY and CDR2 SMNVEV (reference sequence). The CDR3 protein is CASSFLGTGRSSYEQYF. Written as DNA, the CDR3 is TGTGCCAGCAGTTTTTTGGGGACAGGAAGGAGCTCCTACGAGCAGTACTTC.

The chain carries TRBV19 and TRBJ1-6; unclear D gene. The germline CDR1 and CDR2 sequences are LNHDA and SQIVND (reference sequence). Trimming took off 0 bases at V and 10 bases at J, with 10 bases between the two ends. The CDR3 is 14 residues long. CDR3 protein: CASSIDALNSPLHF. The CDR3 DNA is TGTGCCAGTAGTATAGACGCCTTAAACTCACCCCTCCACTTT.

The gene calls are TRBV2 and TRBJ1-3; D gene uncertain. The CDR3 contains 14 residues. V lost 7 bases and J 8 bases, leaving 18 bases between the germline ends. Germline V CDR1 and CDR2: SNHLY, FYNNEI. The CDR3 here is CASTTTLGSDTIYF. For the CDR3, the DNA is TGTGCCAGCACCACGACATTGGGGTCGGACACCATATATTTT.

The chain joins TRBV19 to TRBJ2-5; 12 bases match TRBD2. The CDR3 extends over 14 amino acids. Germline V lookup: CDR1 LNHDA, CDR2 SQIVND (reference sequence). V shed 4 bases and J 5 bases; nucleotides not matched to a gene: 2. CDR3 bases: TGTGCCAGTAGTACTAGCGGGGGGGCTGAGACCCAGTACTTC. It codes for CASSTSGGAETQYF.

The chain joins TRBV7-9 to TRBJ2-2; 11 bases are shared with TRBD2. This CDR3 comprises 19 residues. CDR1 is SEHNR, CDR2 FQNEAQ, per germline (reference sequence). Trimming took 1 base from V and 1 from J; bases not matched to a gene: 8. CDR3 protein: CASSLGTSGGHENTGELFF. In DNA, the CDR3 is TGTGCCAGCAGCTTAGGAACTAGCGGGGGACACGAGAACACCGGGGAGCTGTTTTTT.

The chain joins TRBV7-9 to TRBJ2-3; TRBD2 matches 9 bases. The trim removed 3 bases at V and 2 bases at J, leaving 15 bases unmatched. In germline, CDR1 is SEHNR, CDR2 FQNEAQ (reference sequence). This CDR3 is 19 amino acids long. DNA for the CDR3: TGTGCCAGCAGCTTTCCCCGGGCGGGGGGGCCTTTCTCCACAGATACGCAGTATTTT. It specifies CASSFPRAGGPFSTDTQYF.

This chain links TRBV18 with TRBJ2-7; either TRBD1 or TRBD2 may supply D (5 bases each). From germline, CDR1 is KGHSH and CDR2 LQKENI. The CDR3 totals 14 residues. Deletions cut 1 base from V and 1 base from J, with 8 bases between. The CDR3 bases are TGTGCCAGCTCACCACGGGGGTGGTCCTACGAGCAGTACTTC. Translation: CASSPRGWSYEQYF.

The V gene is TRBV30, the J gene TRBJ2-3, with 7 bases lining up with TRBD2. Germline lookup yields CDR1 GTSNPN and CDR2 SVGIG (reference sequence). The ends lost 8 bases at V and 0 bases at J; junction bases unmatched: 11. The CDR3 is 15 residues long. CDR3 sequence (DNA): TGTGCCCTCGGGCCCAAAGCGGGGAGCACAGATACGCAGTATTTT. The encoded protein is CALGPKAGSTDTQYF.

The chain carries TRBV29-1 and TRBJ1-2; no definite D call. Germline CDR1 and CDR2: SQVTM and ANQGSEA. V was shortened by 3 bases and J by 3 bases, with 14 bases between the two germline ends. The CDR3 covers 14 residues. The CDR3: CSVDARVLDYGYTF. The CDR3, as DNA: TGCAGCGTTGATGCCCGGGTGTTGGACTATGGCTACACCTTC.

The chain is built from TRBV6-5 and TRBJ2-7; D ambiguous. This CDR3 has 13 residues. Germline-derived CDR1 and CDR2 are MNHEY and SVGAGI. V was cut by 6 bases and J by 6 bases, with 15 bases left in between. CDR3 coding DNA: TGTGCCAGCAGCCAGTCTGGCTACTCCGAGCAGTACTTC. It encodes CASSQSGYSEQYF.

The gene calls are TRBV10-2 and TRBJ2-3; 7 bases agree with TRBD2. V dropped 11 bases and J dropped 8; count of bases not matched to a gene: 7. Germline V gene data show CDR1 as WSHSY and CDR2 as SAAADI. CDR3 length: 11 amino acids. The CDR3 sequence: CASSLAGTQYF. In DNA form, the CDR3 reads TGCGCCTCCTCCTTAGCGGGTACGCAGTATTTT.

The chain couples TRBV9 to TRBJ2-1, with D tentatively TRBD2 (7 bases). Germline V CDR1 and CDR2: SGDLS, YYNGEE. V was clipped by 2 bases and J by 0 bases, with 9 bases between them. The length of the CDR3 is 15 residues. CDR3 in amino acids: CASSVGGASYNEQFF. The CDR3 bases are TGTGCCAGCAGCGTTGGGGGGGCCTCCTACAATGAGCAGTTCTTC.

The V and J genes are TRBV2 and TRBJ1-1; maybe TRBD1 (5 bases). The CDR3 runs 15 residues. Trimming stripped 8 bases from V and 4 bases from J, with 20 bases between. Germline CDR1 and CDR2: SNHLY and FYNNEI. The CDR3 is CASPGGRGARTEAFF. CDR3 DNA sequence: TGTGCCAGCCCAGGTGGGAGAGGGGCGCGCACTGAAGCTTTCTTT.

The chain employs TRBV29-1 and TRBJ1-3; no clear D gene. The CDR3 loop spans 13 amino acids. Looked up from germline, CDR1 is SQVTM and CDR2 is ANQGSEA. The ends were cut back, 7 bases at V and 3 bases at J, with 13 bases in the middle. The DNA for the CDR3 is TGCAGCGGACGGGCCTTGAGTGGAAACACCATATATTTT. Amino acid sequence: CSGRALSGNTIYF.

The chain employs TRBV6-1 and TRBJ1-1; 7 bases map to TRBD1. Per the germline V gene, CDR1 is MNHNS and CDR2 is SASEGT. Losses at the gene ends were 8 bases for V and 0 bases for J; bases not matched to a gene: 6. The CDR3 loop spans 14 amino acids. CDR3 in amino acids: CASGRQGMNTEAFF. CDR3 in DNA: TGTGCCAGCGGACGACAGGGAATGAACACTGAAGCTTTCTTT.

The gene calls are TRBV6-6 and TRBJ2-5, with unresolved D. V lost 1 base and J 4 bases, leaving 10 bases between the germline ends. Germline-derived CDR1 and CDR2 are MNHNY and SVGAGI (reference sequence). The CDR3 is 14 residues long. The chain's CDR3 is CASSYLGGGETQYF. The CDR3, as DNA: TGTGCCAGCAGTTACTTGGGCGGCGGAGAGACCCAGTACTTC.

The chain carries TRBV5-1 and TRBJ2-3, with D possibly matching TRBD2 (5 bases). The CDR3 is made up of 16 amino acids. From germline, CDR1 is SGHRS and CDR2 YFSETQ. V was trimmed by 0 bases and J by 0 bases, leaving 11 bases between them. The CDR3 DNA reads as TGCGCCAGCAGCTTGGACGGGGATGTTAGCACAGATACGCAGTATTTT. It specifies CASSLDGDVSTDTQYF.

This clone was detected once. The V gene is TRBV5-1, the J gene TRBJ2-2, with D possibly being TRBD1 (5 bases). CDR1 SGHRS and CDR2 YFSETQ come from the germline V gene. The ends were cut back, 2 bases at V and 1 base at J, with 12 bases in the middle. The CDR3 loop spans 16 amino acids. The chain's CDR3 is CASSLPREMNTGELFF. CDR3 nucleotides: TGCGCCAGCAGCTTACCCAGGGAAATGAACACCGGGGAGCTGTTTTTT.

The chain links TRBV28 to TRBJ2-7, with D possibly being TRBD1 (5 bases). The V and J ends lost 1 base and 3 bases respectively, with 13 bases between them. CDR1 and CDR2 (germline): MDHEN, SYDVKM. The CDR3 has 15 amino acids. CDR3 sequence: CASSLSWGRSYEQYF. The CDR3 nucleotides read TGTGCCAGCAGTTTATCTTGGGGCAGAAGCTACGAGCAGTACTTC. The complete variable domain, with remaining parts taken from reference TRBV28 and TRBJ2-7, reads DVKVTQSSRYLVKRTGEKVFLECVQDMDHENMFWYRQDPGLGLRLIYFSYDVKMKEKGDIPEGYSVSREKKERFSLILESASTNQTSMYLCASSLSWGRSYEQYFGPGTRLTVT.

As for this clone: A read error is likely, as this CDR3 ends without the conserved phenylalanine or tryptophan. No DNA is shown, since the ends of the CDR3 on it are uncertain; the CDR3 is the one TCRdb lists. The rearrangement uses TRBV18 and TRBJ1-1. The CDR3 contains 8 residues when both ends are counted. Germline V CDR1 and CDR2: KGHSH, LQKENI. This CDR3 reads CASSPGGL.

Concerning this clone itself: Mismatch with germline at one junction end may stem from a read error. The chain uses TRBV5-6 and TRBJ2-3; TRBD2 matches 9 bases. This CDR3 comprises 15 residues. The germline V gene has CDR1 SGHDT and CDR2 YYEEEE. The CDR3, as DNA: TGTGCCTGCAGTAGGCGGGGGGGATACACAGATACGCAGTATTTT. Residues: CACSRRGGYTDTQYF.

The chain links TRBV6-4 to TRBJ1-1; TRBD1 aligns across 7 bases. Germline trimming cut 0 bases from V and 12 bases from J; bases unmatched to any gene: 13. Germline V gene lookup returns CDR1 MRHNA and CDR2 SNTAGT. The CDR3 loop spans 15 amino acids. The chain's CDR3 is CASSDSRQGGGTTFF. In DNA form, the CDR3 reads TGTGCCAGCAGTGACTCCCGACAGGGTGGTGGTACAACTTTCTTT.

The V call is TRBV6-1, the J call TRBJ1-6; TRBD1 aligns across 9 bases. This CDR3 has 15 residues. The V gene end was trimmed by 3 bases and the J gene end by 14 bases; junction bases not matched to a gene: 11. From germline, CDR1 is MNHNS and CDR2 SASEGT. The CDR3 loop reads CASSDGGTGTFTLHF. The CDR3 DNA sequence: TGTGCCAGCAGTGACGGGGGGACAGGGACGTTCACCCTCCACTTT.

The V and J genes are TRBV6-5 and TRBJ2-5; TRBD2 is a possible D gene (6 bases). With 2 bases removed from V and 1 base from J, the gap between germline ends came to 11 bases. Germline CDR1 is MNHEY and CDR2 is SVGAGI. The CDR3 spans 15 residues. The CDR3 is CASSYTWGVQETQYF. The DNA of the CDR3 is TGTGCCAGCAGTTACACGTGGGGGGTCCAAGAGACCCAGTACTTC.

The genes are TRBV6-1 and TRBJ1-4, with D tentatively TRBD1 (5 bases). This CDR3 is built from 13 residues. The V end was cut by 0 bases, the J end by 10 bases, with 9 bases between. Per the germline V gene, CDR1 is MNHNS and CDR2 is SASEGT. CDR3 bases: TGTGCCAGCAGTGAAGCTAAGGGGCTAAAACTGTTTTTT. This sequence encodes CASSEAKGLKLFF.